This entry is about one T cell receptor (beta chain). Its antigen is unidentified. The sample originates from a study of cytomegalovirus exposure and HLA in healthy donors. PCR was performed using 60 Vbeta and 13 Jbeta primers. The protocol was immunoSEQ multiplex PCR, while the TCRdb copy is restricted to in-frame clones and leaves out a portion. The sample lists roughly 120,000 clones, about 73% occurring once. Findings and limits, study-wide: Prior analysis indicated that the majority of TCR beta V segments exhibited productivity approximately 87% or approximately 30% of the time. When analyzed later, a missense DCLRE1C variant was found to be linked to TCR beta V- and J-gene trimming.

At the time of sampling, donors were nominally healthy, though unrecorded immune exposures were likely. The germline V gene has CDR1 SGHNT and CDR2 YYREEE (reference sequence). The CDR3 has 16 amino acids. With V trimmed by 3 bases and J by 0 bases, 3 bases remained unmatched. Sequencing input: PBMCs. This clonotype was obtained from a woman aged 35 to 49 in good health and CMV-seronegative. This rearrangement joins TRBV5-4 to TRBJ2-4; TRBD1 aligns across 10 bases. The CDR3 is CASSYDRGRAKNIQYF. CDR3 sequence (DNA): TGTGCCAGCAGCTACGACAGGGGGCGAGCCAAAAACATTCAGTACTTC.